The present T cell receptor beta chain was sequenced within a study of a mutant IDH1 vaccine in newly diagnosed glioma. Across the whole study: Following radiotherapy alone, or alongside temozolomide cycles, vaccination was started after an interval of 4-6 weeks.

About this clone itself: What it recognizes is unknown.

Time point noted: week 23, last vaccination. Each dose delivered 300 ug of mutant IDH1 20-mer peptide subcutaneously with imiquimod. V gave up 3 bases and J gave up 5 bases; unmatched junction bases: 5. Germline CDR1 reads KGHSH; CDR2 reads LQKENI. This CDR3 is 14 amino acids long. Only in-frame clones appear in the TCRdb table, and some are missing; sequencing was by immunoSEQ multiplex PCR. Altogether 60,000 or so clones are present, about 88% being singletons, with the ten largest covering approximately 3.8%. The material was PBMCs, obtained from a glioma patient whose treatment included an IDH1 peptide vaccine. The chain has TRBV18 and TRBJ1-1; 8 bases match TRBD1. This clonotype was obtained from a man aged 25-45 years with glioma. The CDR3 spells CASSPAQGATEAFF. The DNA for the CDR3 is TGTGCCAGCTCACCCGCCCAGGGGGCGACTGAAGCTTTCTTT.